This T cell receptor (beta chain) was retrieved from a study of T cells in Graves' hyperthyroidism and ophthalmopathy. Amplification yielded TCR beta CDR3 regions, with RNA transcripts as the source. The primer set for the first-round RT-PCR of the TCR CDR3 was HTBI. TCRdb ran MiXCR on the multiplex PCR reads and lists one entry per CDR3 protein. The table records roughly 200,000 distinct CDR3 sequences, around 18% of them present only once. The CDR3 consists of 15 residues. Trimming cost V 2 bases and J 2 bases, with 12 bases left between them. Germline V lookup: CDR1 SGHRS, CDR2 YFSETQ. The V and J genes are TRBV5-1 and TRBJ2-3, with D tentatively TRBD1 or TRBD2 (5 bases each). The TCR originated in a man in his forties with Graves' hyperthyroidism. Sequenced input: blood. Here the CDR3 reads CASSFTGAATDTQYF. The CDR3 DNA reads TGCGCCAGCAGCTTTACCGGGGCGGCCACAGATACGCAGTATTTT.